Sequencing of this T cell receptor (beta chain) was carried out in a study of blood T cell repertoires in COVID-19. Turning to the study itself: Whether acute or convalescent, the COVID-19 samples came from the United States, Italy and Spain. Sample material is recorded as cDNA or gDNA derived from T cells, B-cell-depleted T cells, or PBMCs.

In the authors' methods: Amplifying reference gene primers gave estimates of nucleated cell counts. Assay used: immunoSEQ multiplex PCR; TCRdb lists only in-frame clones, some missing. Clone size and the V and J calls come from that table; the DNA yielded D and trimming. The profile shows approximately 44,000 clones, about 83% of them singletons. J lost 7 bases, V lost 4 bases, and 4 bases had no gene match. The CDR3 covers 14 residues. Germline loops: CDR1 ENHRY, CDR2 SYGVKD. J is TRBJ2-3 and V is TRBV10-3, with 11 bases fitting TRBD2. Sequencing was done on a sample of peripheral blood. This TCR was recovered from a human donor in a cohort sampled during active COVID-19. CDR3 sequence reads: CAISGSGGAYTQYF. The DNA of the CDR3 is TGTGCCATCAGTGGTAGCGGGGGGGCTTATACGCAGTATTTT.